Listed here are 20 T cell receptor beta chains from one sample, sequenced in a study of cytotoxic CD8 clonotypes in ibrutinib-treated CLL. Generated by immunoSEQ multiplex PCR, the TCRdb table keeps only in-frame clones and is missing some. The sample holds about 160,000 clones, more than 75% seen once. This specimen consisted of PBMCs, obtained after 12 months of ibrutinib treatment. Every receptor here comes from a human donor with chronic lymphocytic leukemia.

This clone was detected many times. The gene calls are TRBV5-6 and TRBJ1-5; 10 positions agree with TRBD1. The germline V gene has CDR1 SGHDT and CDR2 YYEEEE. The J segment lost 1 base and the V segment lost 2 bases, leaving 6 bases of the junction unmatched. The CDR3 has 17 amino acids. The CDR3, as DNA: TGTGCCAGCAGCTTCCGGACAGGGGGGTCAAGCAATCAGCCCCAGCATTTT. This encodes CASSFRTGGSSNQPQHF. The complete variable domain, with remaining parts taken from reference TRBV5-6 and TRBJ1-5, reads DAGVTQSPTHLIKTRGQQVTLRCSPKSGHDTVSWYQQALGQGPQFIFQYYEEEERQRGNFPDRFSGHQFPNYSSELNVNALLLGDSALYLCASSFRTGGSSNQPQHFGDGTRLSIL.

The rearrangement links TRBV4-1 to TRBJ1-2, with TRBD1 identical over 12 bases. The CDR3 totals 19 residues. From germline, CDR1 is MGHRA and CDR2 YSYEKL. V lost 1 base, J lost 4 bases, and 13 bases stayed unmatched. For the CDR3, the DNA is TGCGCCAGCAGCCAAGGGGTCGGGCGGGGACAGGGGGCTTTCTATGGCTACACCTTC. Encoded protein: CASSQGVGRGQGAFYGYTF.

This chain joins TRBV7-2 and TRBJ1-1; TRBD1 agrees at 11 bases. Looked up from germline, CDR1 is SGHTA and CDR2 is FQGNSA. The CDR3 is 14 residues long. Trimming cost V 5 bases and J 4 bases; bases outside gene matches: 3. The CDR3 DNA reads TGTGCCAGCAGCGTGGGACAGGGGGTCACTGAAGCTTTCTTT. Its translation is CASSVGQGVTEAFF.

Here the CDR3 reads CAISESIGAFF. In DNA, the CDR3 is TGTGCCATCAGTGAGTCGATAGGAGCTTTCTTT. The chain couples TRBV10-3 to TRBJ1-1; D is undetermined. V lost 0 bases to trimming and J lost 10 bases, with 6 bases between them. This CDR3 has 11 residues. The V gene's germline CDR1 is ENHRY and CDR2 SYGVKD.

The V gene is TRBV28, the J gene TRBJ1-5, with 8 bases that match TRBD1. Germline V lookup: CDR1 MDHEN, CDR2 SYDVKM. With 6 bases clipped from V and 6 bases from J, the junction kept 10 bases outside the gene matches. The CDR3 has 15 amino acids. The CDR3 region has the DNA TGTGCCAGCAGAAGGCAGGGGGCAAGGGTTCAGCCCCAGCATTTT. It encodes CASRRQGARVQPQHF. Drawing the rest from reference TRBV28 and TRBJ1-5, the complete variable domain is DVKVTQSSRYLVKRTGEKVFLECVQDMDHENMFWYRQDPGLGLRLIYFSYDVKMKEKGDIPEGYSVSREKKERFSLILESASTNQTSMYLCASRRQGARVQPQHFGDGTRLSIL.

This chain connects TRBV12-5 to TRBJ2-3; D might be TRBD1 or TRBD2, each matching 5 bases. The CDR3 consists of 14 residues. Germline V CDR1 and CDR2: LGHNT, FRNRAP. Trimming took off 7 bases at V and 4 bases at J, with 15 bases between the two ends. CDR3: CASAPRGASDTQYF. The CDR3 coding sequence is TGTGCTAGTGCTCCGAGGGGAGCATCAGATACGCAGTATTTT.

The V gene is TRBV16, the J gene TRBJ2-7; D unclear. This CDR3 is built from 11 residues. Trimming stripped 4 bases from V and 5 bases from J, with 6 bases between. Germline lookup yields CDR1 KGHSY and CDR2 FQNENV. This chain's CDR3 is CASSLVHEQYF. The CDR3 DNA follows: TGTGCCAGCAGCCTCGTCCACGAGCAGTACTTC.

J is TRBJ2-7 and V is TRBV4-1; 7 nucleotides line up with TRBD2. This CDR3 is 14 amino acids long. V shed 2 bases and J 4 bases; nucleotides not matched to a gene: 5. The V gene's germline CDR1 is MGHRA and CDR2 YSYEKL. CDR3 sequence reads: CASSQPGLTYEQYF. CDR3 in DNA: TGCGCCAGCAGCCAACCGGGACTAACTTACGAGCAGTACTTC.

V usage is TRBV7-2 and J usage is TRBJ2-7; 8 bases agree with TRBD2. Trimming at V came to 1 base and at J to 1 base, leaving 6 bases not matched to a gene. CDR1 is SGHTA and CDR2 is FQGNSA in the germline V gene. CDR3 length: 16 amino acids. The CDR3 is CASSLDISGASYEQYF. The DNA of the CDR3 is TGTGCCAGCAGCTTAGATATTAGCGGGGCATCCTACGAGCAGTACTTC.

The chain links TRBV2 to TRBJ2-7, with TRBD2 identical over 11 bases. The junction had 7 bases not matched to a gene; V was cut back by 6 bases and J by 3 bases. The CDR3 extends over 15 amino acids. In germline, CDR1 is SNHLY, CDR2 FYNNEI. This CDR3 reads CASRRGLAGRYEQYF. CDR3 nucleotide sequence: TGTGCCAGCAGAAGAGGACTAGCGGGCCGCTACGAGCAGTACTTC.

This clone was seen a single time. The chain couples TRBV9 to TRBJ2-5, with 11 bases fitting TRBD2. The CDR3 is 19 residues long. Per germline, CDR1 SGDLS and CDR2 YYNGEE. V was pared by 2 bases and J by 3 bases, with 15 bases of the junction left unmatched. CDR3 protein: CASSVAAGLADKLKETQYF. CDR3 DNA: TGTGCCAGCAGCGTCGCCGCGGGACTAGCGGACAAACTAAAAGAGACCCAGTACTTC.

This clone was seen just once. The V call is TRBV29-1, the J call TRBJ1-3; D is uncertain. Per the germline V gene, CDR1 is SQVTM and CDR2 is ANQGSEA. V gave up 3 bases and J gave up 4 bases, with 10 bases separating them. CDR3 length: 13 amino acids. The CDR3 reads CSVDLGSGNTIYF. In nucleotides, the CDR3 is TGCAGCGTTGATTTAGGGTCCGGAAACACCATATATTTT.

Only a few counts were recorded for this clone. The V call is TRBV5-1, the J call TRBJ1-1, with D perhaps matching TRBD1 (5 bases). With 4 bases removed from V and 3 bases from J, the gap between germline ends came to 13 bases. This CDR3 region has 14 residues. CDR1 is SGHRS and CDR2 is YFSETQ in the germline V gene. The CDR3 coding sequence is TGCGCCAGCAGCCCCAACCTAGGGGACACTGAAGCTTTCTTT. Protein sequence: CASSPNLGDTEAFF.

The V gene is TRBV2, the J gene TRBJ2-5; 8 nucleotides line up with TRBD1. Unmatched junction bases numbered 7, after V lost 8 bases and J lost 5 bases. Per germline, CDR1 SNHLY and CDR2 FYNNEI. The CDR3 extends over 13 amino acids. DNA for the CDR3: TGTGCCAGCTCCGGACAGGGTCTGGAGACCCAGTACTTC. Translating gives CASSGQGLETQYF. Together with reference TRBV2 and TRBJ2-5, the CDR3 gives the full variable domain: EPEVTQTPSHQVTQMGQEVILRCVPISNHLYFYWYRQILGQKVEFLVSFYNNEISEKSEIFDDQFSVERPDGSNFTLKIRSTKLEDSAMYFCASSGQGLETQYFGPGTRLLVL.

This clone appeared once. The rearrangement joins TRBV4-1 to TRBJ1-5; no definite D call. Germline CDR1 and CDR2: MGHRA and YSYEKL. The length of the CDR3 is 16 residues. Trimming took off 0 bases at V and 3 bases at J, with 12 bases between the two ends. CDR3 bases: TGCGCCAGCAGCCAAGATCGACTGCTATTCAATCAGCCCCAGCATTTT. Its protein product is CASSQDRLLFNQPQHF.

J is TRBJ2-7 and V is TRBV6-5; TRBD2 matches at 8 bases. The germline V gene has CDR1 MNHEY and CDR2 SVGAGI. CDR3 length: 15 amino acids. The V and J ends lost 0 bases and 3 bases, in that order; junction bases with no gene match: 4. CDR3 protein: CASSYSSGAYYEQYF. The CDR3 DNA reads as TGTGCCAGCAGTTACTCTAGCGGGGCTTACTACGAGCAGTACTTC.

V is TRBV6-5 and J is TRBJ2-7; possible D gene TRBD1, 6 bases. The CDR3 is 13 residues long. V was cut by 6 bases and J by 4 bases, with 13 bases left in between. The germline CDR1 and CDR2 sequences are MNHEY and SVGAGI. The chain's CDR3 is CASSSTGFYEQYF. The CDR3 DNA sequence: TGTGCCAGCAGCTCTACAGGGTTTTACGAGCAGTACTTC.

The chain has TRBV28 and TRBJ2-7; 10 bases match TRBD1. Germline CDR1 and CDR2: MDHEN and SYDVKM. The length of the CDR3 is 14 residues. J lost 6 bases, V lost 6 bases, and 8 bases had no gene match. The CDR3 loop is CASRYGTGVREQYF. The CDR3 DNA follows: TGTGCCAGCAGGTACGGGACAGGGGTACGCGAGCAGTACTTC.

This chain uses TRBV11-2 with TRBJ2-7, with a weak D call TRBD1 (6 bases). This CDR3 comprises 19 residues. Germline CDR1 and CDR2: SGHAT and FQNNGV. Trimming took 5 bases from V and 1 from J, leaving 27 bases between them. The CDR3 DNA reads as TGTGCCAGCAGCCCCTACCCACAGGGTACTGCCTTCTCATCCTACGAGCAGTACTTC. Residues: CASSPYPQGTAFSSYEQYF.

The rearrangement joins TRBV4-3 to TRBJ1-6; D unresolved. There are 16 residues in the CDR3. V dropped 0 bases and J dropped 9 bases, with 15 bases sitting between them. Germline V CDR1 and CDR2: LGHNA, YSLEER. The CDR3 is CASSQENAKFASPLHF. In DNA form, the CDR3 reads TGCGCCAGCAGCCAAGAAAACGCAAAATTTGCTTCACCCCTCCACTTT.